Below, 9 T cell receptor beta chains from the same sample are listed, as sequenced in a study of T cell responses to AZD1222 COVID-19 vaccine. Libraries were prepared by immunoSEQ multiplex PCR; TCRdb keeps only in-frame clonotypes and omits some of them. The sample records approximately 140,000 clones, roughly 93% being singletons. The starting material was peripheral blood, obtained 28 days after the second AZD1222 dose. Receptor source: an adult who received the AZD1222 COVID-19 vaccine.

A word on this clone: Other nucleotide sequences from this sample produce the same CDR3. The chain links TRBV3-1 (or the pseudogene TRBV3-2) to TRBJ1-2; D remains ambiguous. CDR1 LGHDT and CDR2 YNNKEL come from the germline V gene (reference sequence). This CDR3 has 11 amino acids. V gave up 0 bases and J gave up 7 bases, with 3 bases separating them. The CDR3 DNA sequence: TGTGCCAGCAGCCAAGACGGTGGCTACACCTTC. Translated: CASSQDGGYTF.

This rearrangement joins TRBV19 to TRBJ2-3; maybe TRBD2 (5 bases). V was clipped by 0 bases and J by 5 bases, with 15 bases between them. The CDR3 has 16 amino acids. The germline V gene has CDR1 LNHDA and CDR2 SQIVND (reference sequence). For the CDR3, the DNA is TGTGCCAGTAGTATAGATCGAGGCGCGGGTGAAGATACGCAGTATTTT. Translation: CASSIDRGAGEDTQYF.

The V gene is TRBV11-2, the J gene TRBJ2-3, with 14 bases fitting TRBD2. The CDR3 is made up of 17 amino acids. Trimming at V came to 1 base and at J to 5 bases, leaving 5 bases not matched to a gene. Germline V gene lookup returns CDR1 SGHAT and CDR2 FQNNGV. CDR3 in DNA: TGTGCCAGCAGCTTAGGGGGACTAGCGGGAGTCGGAGATACGCAGTATTTT. This codes for CASSLGGLAGVGDTQYF. Combining the CDR3 with reference TRBV11-2 and TRBJ2-3 gives the whole variable domain EAGVAQSPRYKIIEKRQSVAFWCNPISGHATLYWYQQILGQGPKLLIQFQNNGVVDDSQLPKDRFSAERLKGVDSTLKIQPAKLEDSAVYLCASSLGGLAGVGDTQYFGPGTRLTVL.

The rearrangement joins TRBV30 to TRBJ2-2, with D maybe TRBD2 (6 bases). Germline CDR1 and CDR2: GTSNPN and SVGIG (reference sequence). This CDR3 spans 14 amino acids. V shed 3 bases and J shed 6 bases, with 14 bases lying between them. CDR3 protein: CAWSPGVLAGELFF. DNA of the CDR3: TGTGCCTGGAGCCCGGGAGTCTTGGCCGGGGAGCTGTTTTTT.

The chain has TRBV5-4 and TRBJ1-5; D is unclear. Trimming removed 4 bases at V and 4 bases at J, with 9 bases between. This CDR3 contains 13 residues. CDR1 is SGHNT, CDR2 YYREEE, per germline (reference sequence). The DNA of the CDR3 is TGTGCCAGCAGCGACGGGATTAATCAGCCCCAGCATTTT. Translation: CASSDGINQPQHF.

The chain carries TRBV5-1 and TRBJ2-3, with 9 bases fitting TRBD2. This CDR3 has 16 amino acids. Per the germline V gene, CDR1 is SGHRS and CDR2 is YFSETQ. Trimming took 4 bases from V and 4 from J; bases not matched to a gene: 10. CDR3 bases: TGCGCCAGCAGCAACTTAGCGGGAGATGGGGCAGATACGCAGTATTTT. Translating it yields CASSNLAGDGADTQYF. The variable domain in full, completed from reference TRBV5-1 and TRBJ2-3, reads KAGVTQTPRYLIKTRGQQVTLSCSPISGHRSVSWYQQTPGQGLQFLFEYFSETQRNKGNFPGRFSGRQFSNSRSEMNVSTLELGDSALYLCASSNLAGDGADTQYFGPGTRLTVL.

The rearrangement links TRBV3-1 (or the pseudogene TRBV3-2) to TRBJ2-7, with 7 positions matching TRBD2. Germline V lookup: CDR1 LGHDT, CDR2 YNNKEL (reference sequence). V was pared by 4 bases and J by 5 bases, with 5 bases of the junction left unmatched. This CDR3 contains 13 residues. This CDR3 is CASSRTSSHEQYF. CDR3 nucleotides: TGTGCCAGCAGCCGGACTAGTAGCCACGAGCAGTACTTC.

V usage is TRBV3-1 (or the pseudogene TRBV3-2) and J usage is TRBJ1-1; 7 bases are shared with TRBD1. Per germline, CDR1 LGHDT and CDR2 YNNKEL (reference sequence). V lost 0 bases and J lost 4; bases outside the gene matches: 8. The CDR3 spans 16 residues. This CDR3 reads CASSQEGIRGSTEAFF. The CDR3 DNA follows: TGTGCCAGCAGCCAAGAGGGGATCAGGGGGTCCACTGAAGCTTTCTTT.

The chain employs TRBV7-2 and TRBJ2-1; TRBD1 matches at 7 bases. Germline V CDR1 and CDR2: SGHTA, FQGNSA. V lost 5 bases, J lost 7 bases, and 8 bases stayed unmatched. The CDR3 is 14 amino acids. Here the CDR3 reads CASSPRTGENEQFF. CDR3 in DNA: TGTGCCAGCAGCCCCAGGACAGGTGAGAATGAGCAGTTCTTC. Together with reference TRBV7-2 and TRBJ2-1, the CDR3 gives the full variable domain: GAGVSQSPSNKVTEKGKDVELRCDPISGHTALYWYRQSLGQGLEFLIYFQGNSAPDKSGLPSDRFSAERTGGSVSTLTIQRTQQEDSAVYLCASSPRTGENEQFFGPGTRLTVL.